The next 31 T cell receptor beta chains were all read from a single sample in a study of early T cells in non-severe SARS-CoV-2 infection. TCRdb re-called the 5' RACE reads with MiXCR, one entry per CDR3 protein. The sample consists of under 85,000 distinct CDR3 sequences, 13% of them appearing once. The material sequenced was whole blood. The receptors shown here come from an adult who was a healthcare worker with PCR-confirmed SARS-CoV-2 infection or an uninfected control (not recorded which).

This clonotype appeared many times. V gene TRBV28 combines with J gene TRBJ2-7; tentatively, D is TRBD1 (6 bases). CDR3 length equals 12 residues. Trimming cost V 6 bases and J 3 bases, with 9 bases left between them. Germline V gives CDR1 MDHEN, CDR2 SYDVKM. The DNA of the CDR3 is TGTGCCAGCAGCCTAGGGGGCTACGAGCAGTACTTC. Translation gives CASSLGGYEQYF.

This clonotype was observed at least ten times. This CDR3 reads CASSVGSGRGPDTQYF. Here the CDR3 DNA reads TGTGCCAGCAGCGTAGGAAGCGGTAGGGGTCCAGATACGCAGTATTTT. The V call is TRBV9, the J call TRBJ2-3, with D perhaps TRBD1 or TRBD2 (5 bases each). Trimming removed 0 bases at V and 4 bases at J, with 15 bases between. CDR3 length: 16 amino acids. The germline V gene has CDR1 SGDLS and CDR2 YYNGEE.

This clonotype showed up many times. J is TRBJ2-7 and V is TRBV29-1; unclear D gene. V was pared by 0 bases and J by 3 bases, with 12 bases between. The CDR3 is 14 amino acids. Germline-derived CDR1 and CDR2 are SQVTM and ANQGSEA. The CDR3 DNA sequence: TGCAGCGTTGAAGAAACCGGTGGGGTCTACGAGCAGTACTTC. It translates to CSVEETGGVYEQYF.

Ten or more counts support this clonotype. This rearrangement joins TRBV7-9 to TRBJ2-1; 7 bases fit TRBD2. The CDR3 spans 14 residues. Germline V gene sequence: CDR1 SEHNR, CDR2 FQNEAQ (reference sequence). V lost 5 bases, J lost 4 bases, and 5 bases stayed unmatched. The CDR3 sequence: CASSRGELYNEQFF. CDR3 nucleotide sequence: TGTGCCAGCAGCCGGGGGGAGCTATACAATGAGCAGTTCTTC.

There are many counts of this clonotype. The V call is TRBV5-4, the J call TRBJ2-1; TRBD2 aligns across 9 bases. V lost 4 bases, J lost 8 bases, and 10 bases stayed unmatched. The CDR3 has 15 amino acids. Germline V gene lookup returns CDR1 SGHNT and CDR2 YYREEE (reference sequence). The DNA for the CDR3 is TGTGCCAGCAGCCCTGAAATAGCGGGAGTCCATGAGCAGTTCTTC. Residues: CASSPEIAGVHEQFF.

This clonotype was detected many times. J is TRBJ2-1 and V is TRBV13, with D unresolved. The CDR3 consists of 17 residues. Per the germline V gene, CDR1 is PRHDT and CDR2 is FYEKMQ (reference sequence). Between the trimmed V and J ends, which lost 4 bases and 0 bases, there was a span of 16 bases. The CDR3 bases are TGTGCCAGCAGCTACTCGTTAGGGCCGGGCTCCTACAATGAGCAGTTCTTC. Translated, it gives CASSYSLGPGSYNEQFF.

This clonotype was counted only a few times. This chain uses TRBV7-8 with TRBJ2-1; maybe TRBD2 (7 bases). V was trimmed by 1 base and J by 0 bases, leaving 13 bases between them. The CDR3 has 17 residues. Per germline, CDR1 SGHVS and CDR2 FQNEAQ. CDR3 residues: CASSLVRGGVSYNEQFF. The CDR3 coding sequence is TGTGCCAGCAGCTTAGTCCGCGGGGGCGTCTCCTACAATGAGCAGTTCTTC.

This clonotype was found a few times. The chain combines TRBV6-6 with TRBJ2-7; 9 bases agree with TRBD1. Germline V CDR1 and CDR2: MNHNY, SVGAGI (reference sequence). The CDR3 consists of 13 residues. Unmatched junction bases numbered 7, after V lost 7 bases and J lost 6 bases. The CDR3 bases are TGTGCCAGCAAGGCTGGACAGGGGTTCGAGCAGTACTTC. This sequence encodes CASKAGQGFEQYF.

CDR3 coding DNA: TGTGCCATCAGCCGGGACAGGGGCTACGAGCAGTACTTC. Its protein product is CAISRDRGYEQYF. The J gene is TRBJ2-7, the V gene TRBV10-3, with 10 nucleotides matching TRBD1. The CDR3 contains 13 residues. Germline lookup yields CDR1 ENHRY and CDR2 SYGVKD. J gave up 3 bases and V 6 bases, and 2 bases lay outside the gene matches.

V and J are TRBV7-2 and TRBJ2-7; a possible D gene is TRBD1 (6 bases). V was trimmed by 5 bases and J by 13 bases, leaving 24 bases between them. The germline V gene has CDR1 SGHTA and CDR2 FQGNSA. The CDR3 spans 14 residues. The CDR3 DNA is TGTGCCAGCAGCCCCACGAAAGGACAGCCAGAGACCTACTTC. Translated, it gives CASSPTKGQPETYF.

Ten or more counts support this clonotype. This chain uses TRBV24-1 with TRBJ2-3, with 8 bases fitting TRBD2. The CDR3 consists of 15 residues. V lost 4 bases to trimming and J lost 6 bases; unmatched junction nucleotides: 8. Germline CDR1 reads KGHDR; CDR2 reads SFDVKD. DNA for the CDR3: TGTGCCACCAGTGAAACTAGCGGAGCCGGGGATACGCAGTATTTT. Translated, it gives CATSETSGAGDTQYF.

This clonotype was picked up many times. The gene calls are TRBV4-1 and TRBJ2-3; the D gene is possibly TRBD2 (5 bases). CDR1 is MGHRA, CDR2 YSYEKL, per germline. The V end was cut by 0 bases, the J end by 1 base, with 14 bases between. This CDR3 is built from 17 residues. CDR3 in DNA: TGCGCCAGCAGCCAAGAACCGGGATCCTTGGGCACAGATACGCAGTATTTT. Translated: CASSQEPGSLGTDTQYF.

The chain recombines TRBV29-1 with TRBJ2-1, with 8 bases fitting TRBD1. Germline-derived CDR1 and CDR2 are SQVTM and ANQGSEA. The CDR3 is 12 amino acids. With 4 bases clipped from V and 8 bases from J, the junction kept 4 bases outside the gene matches. CDR3 amino acids: CSVVPGGDEQFF. The DNA for the CDR3 is TGCAGCGTTGTCCCAGGGGGCGATGAGCAGTTCTTC.

This chain connects TRBV29-1 to TRBJ1-3, with TRBD1 matching 8 bases. Germline V CDR1 and CDR2: SQVTM, ANQGSEA. This CDR3 contains 15 residues. Germline trimming cut 6 bases from V and 4 bases from J; bases unmatched to any gene: 11. CDR3 coding DNA: TGCAGCGTCGGCGGACAGGGAGGAATGGGAAACACCATATATTTT. Its protein product is CSVGGQGGMGNTIYF.

The CDR3 nucleotides read TGTGCCAGCAGCTCGCGTTTCTCCGGACAGAACACCGGGGAGCTGTTTTTT. This translates into CASSSRFSGQNTGELFF. The V gene is TRBV21-1, the J gene TRBJ2-2; no DNA check was done on the table's D call, TRBD1. TRBV21-1 constitutes a pseudogene. The CDR3 extends over 17 amino acids.

This clonotype was detected many times. The chain joins TRBV7-2 to TRBJ1-6; D gene ambiguous. V was pared by 5 bases and J by 7 bases, with 15 bases between. This CDR3 comprises 15 residues. The V gene's germline CDR1 is SGHTA and CDR2 FQGNSA. The CDR3: CASSPSGNINSPLHF. The DNA of the CDR3 is TGTGCCAGCAGCCCCTCCGGGAACATCAATTCACCCCTCCACTTT.

This clonotype occurred many times. The CDR3 spells CASSASAGGYEKLFF. In nucleotides, the CDR3 is TGTGCCAGCAGCGCATCTGCTGGGGGGTATGAAAAACTGTTTTTT. The J gene is TRBJ1-4, the V gene TRBV7-9, with D perhaps matching TRBD1 (5 bases). Germline-derived CDR1 and CDR2 are SEHNR and FQNEAQ (reference sequence). This CDR3 region has 15 residues. Trimming took 5 bases from V and 6 from J, leaving 16 bases between them.

The rearrangement uses TRBV6-5 and TRBJ2-6, with D hard to call. Trimming left V 5 bases short and J 0 bases short, with 11 bases between. Germline V gene data show CDR1 as MNHEY and CDR2 as SVGAGI. The CDR3 totals 16 residues. This CDR3 is CASSRRLISGANVLTF. In DNA form, the CDR3 reads TGTGCCAGCAGTCGCCGACTGATCTCTGGGGCCAACGTCCTGACTTTC.

V and J are TRBV19 and TRBJ1-2; TRBD1 agrees at 7 bases. Germline V gene data show CDR1 as LNHDA and CDR2 as SQIVND (reference sequence). V lost 8 bases, J lost 2 bases, and 8 bases stayed unmatched. This CDR3 region has 14 residues. As DNA, the CDR3 is TGTGCCAGTCGTCACCTAGGGGGCAACTATGGCTACACCTTC. As protein: CASRHLGGNYGYTF.

In this sample, this clonotype turned up a few times. The chain links TRBV4-3 to TRBJ2-1, with D perhaps TRBD2 (6 bases). The CDR3 sequence is 15 residues long. Trimming left V 1 base short and J 3 bases short, with 10 bases between. Per germline, CDR1 LGHNA and CDR2 YSLEER. CDR3 sequence (DNA): TGCGCCAGCAGCCAAGCCGGGACTCTCTACAATGAGCAGTTCTTC. This codes for CASSQAGTLYNEQFF.

This clonotype was picked up a small number of times. This CDR3 reads CASGRIQGNTEAFF. CDR3 nucleotides: TGTGCTAGTGGTCGGATACAGGGGAACACTGAAGCTTTCTTT. The chain is built from TRBV12-5 and TRBJ1-1, with D possibly TRBD1 on 6 matching bases. CDR1 and CDR2 from the germline V gene are LGHNT and FRNRAP. This CDR3 region has 14 residues. Trimming stripped 5 bases from V and 1 base from J, with 11 bases between. The variable domain in full, with the rest retrieved from reference TRBV12-5 and TRBJ1-1, is DARVTQTPRHKVTEMGQEVTMRCQPILGHNTVFWYRQTMMQGLELLAYFRNRAPLDDSGMPKDRFSAEMPDATLATLKIQPSEPRDSAVYFCASGRIQGNTEAFFGQGTRLTVV.

With respect to this clonotype: Here the CDR3 omits its conserved ending phenylalanine or tryptophan, so a read error is the likely source. The rearrangement uses TRBV11-2 and TRBJ2-3; 8 bases are a match to TRBD1. The CDR3 is 16 amino acids. The germline V gene encodes CDR1 SGHAT and CDR2 FQNNGV. V dropped 5 bases and J dropped 0; count of bases not matched to a gene: 7. As DNA, the CDR3 is TGTGCCAGCAGCCCCTACAGGGGGACTAGCACAGATACGCAGTATTAT. Translation gives CASSPYRGTSTDTQYY.

The chain is built from TRBV18 and TRBJ2-7, with 9 bases that match TRBD2. The CDR3 length is 14 residues. CDR1 is KGHSH and CDR2 is LQKENI in the germline V gene. J gave up 7 bases and V 1 base, and 5 bases lay outside the gene matches. The CDR3 is CASSPLAGVVEQYF. As DNA, the CDR3 is TGTGCCAGCTCACCACTAGCGGGAGTAGTTGAGCAGTACTTC. Filled out from reference TRBV18 and TRBJ2-7, the complete variable domain reads NAGVMQNPRHLVRRRGQEARLRCSPMKGHSHVYWYRQLPEEGLKFMVYLQKENIIDESGMPKERFSAEFPKEGPSILRIQQVVRGDSAAYFCASSPLAGVVEQYFGPGTRLTVT.

This chain joins TRBV3-1 and TRBJ1-1; 7 nucleotides agree with TRBD1. After removal of 0 bases from V and 4 bases from J, the junction contained 8 bases not matched to a gene. Germline CDR1 and CDR2: LGHDT and YNNKEL (reference sequence). This CDR3 region has 16 residues. The CDR3 region has the DNA TGTGCCAGCAGCCAAGATATTTTGCCAGGGGGCACTGAAGCTTTCTTT. It codes for CASSQDILPGGTEAFF. Filled out from reference TRBV3-1 and TRBJ1-1, the complete variable domain reads DTAVSQTPKYLVTQMGNDKSIKCEQNLGHDTMYWYKQDSKKFLKIMFSYNNKELIINETVPNRFSPKSPDKAHLNLHINSLELGDSAVYFCASSQDILPGGTEAFFGQGTRLTVV.

This clonotype was seen at least ten times. The chain carries TRBV7-9 and TRBJ2-2, with 7 nucleotides matching TRBD2. The length of the CDR3 is 17 residues. Germline CDR1 SEHNR, CDR2 FQNEAQ (reference sequence). J was trimmed by 1 base and V by 3 bases; bases with no gene match: 8. CDR3 residues: CASSFPPGGGNTGELFF. The DNA for the CDR3 is TGTGCCAGCAGCTTCCCTCCTGGCGGGGGGAACACCGGGGAGCTGTTTTTT.

The chain is built from TRBV7-9 and TRBJ1-1; D not certain. The CDR3 has 13 amino acids. Germline loops: CDR1 SEHNR, CDR2 FQNEAQ (reference sequence). V gave up 2 bases and J gave up 0 bases, with 4 bases separating them. In DNA form, the CDR3 reads TGTGCCAGCAGCTTATCGGTGAACACTGAAGCTTTCTTT. Protein product: CASSLSVNTEAFF.

This clonotype was recorded a few times. This chain links TRBV7-9 with TRBJ1-6; no clear D. V was shortened by 2 bases and J by 7 bases, with 6 bases between the two germline ends. The CDR3 has 13 residues. Germline V gives CDR1 SEHNR, CDR2 FQNEAQ (reference sequence). DNA of the CDR3: TGTGCCAGCAGCTTATTTGGAAATTCACCCCTCCACTTT. Translation: CASSLFGNSPLHF.

This clonotype was observed many times. The chain joins TRBV4-1 to TRBJ1-4; possibly TRBD1 for D (5 bases). Trimming removed 4 bases from V and 2 bases from J, with 17 bases in between. CDR1 is MGHRA, CDR2 YSYEKL, per germline. CDR3 length equals 17 residues. This CDR3 is CASSRDGPSGTNEKLFF. CDR3 DNA: TGCGCCAGCAGCCGGGACGGACCCTCTGGCACTAATGAAAAACTGTTTTTT.

This clonotype was counted many times. This chain connects TRBV10-3 to TRBJ2-1; D may be TRBD1 (6 bases). V was cut by 9 bases and J by 5 bases, with 14 bases left in between. Looked up from germline, CDR1 is ENHRY and CDR2 is SYGVKD. CDR3 length equals 13 residues. CDR3 region: CAILSGQNNEQFF. For the CDR3, the DNA is TGTGCCATTCTTTCCGGACAGAACAATGAGCAGTTCTTC.

This clonotype was seen repeatedly, ten times or more. The chain joins TRBV6-1 to TRBJ1-1; D uncertain. Looked up from germline, CDR1 is MNHNS and CDR2 is SASEGT. V was clipped by 1 base and J by 1 base, with 13 bases between them. The CDR3 has 16 residues. The CDR3 DNA reads as TGTGCCAGCAGTGAAGAGGGCAGGTCCCGGAACACTGAAGCTTTCTTT. This sequence encodes CASSEEGRSRNTEAFF.

This clonotype was seen a handful of times. V is TRBV5-1 and J is TRBJ2-3; TRBD2 aligns across 8 bases. J gave up 6 bases and V 3 bases, and 12 bases lay outside the gene matches. The CDR3 contains 16 residues. Looked up from germline, CDR1 is SGHRS and CDR2 is YFSETQ. DNA of the CDR3: TGCGCCAGCAGCTCGGGCGTAGCGGGGCTGGGGGATACGCAGTATTTT. Protein sequence: CASSSGVAGLGDTQYF.